This T cell receptor beta chain is from a study of T-cell memory formation after mild COVID-19. Overall study: Among the donors, TCR clusters were largely specific to each donor. General study points: CD8+ contracting clones occupied EMRA, while CD4+ ones occupied mainly CM and EM. Some SARS-CoV-2-responding clones were already detected in memory before infection.

In the case of this clonotype: The antigen is not known.

Constant-segment primers served in 5'RACE that generated TCR alpha and TCR beta cDNA libraries bearing sample barcodes and UMIs. TCRdb reanalysed the 5' RACE reads using MiXCR and keeps one entry per CDR3 protein. This table holds about 160,000 distinct CDR3 sequences, 30% to 35% found once. The CDR3 spans 14 residues. Germline loops: CDR1 MGHRA, CDR2 YSYEKL. The V gene lost 2 bases and the J gene lost 5 bases, with 12 bases spanning the gap. This chain connects TRBV4-1 to TRBJ1-1; the D gene is possibly TRBD1 (5 bases). This receptor was obtained from an adult woman who had mild COVID-19 (a few samples of this study predate the infection). Cell type and time point are not known. Sequencing was carried out using PBMCs or a T cell subset sorted from them (not recorded which). The CDR3 reads CASSQWGSRTEAFF. The CDR3 nucleotides are TGCGCCAGCAGCCAATGGGGGAGTAGGACTGAAGCTTTCTTT.